This T cell receptor beta chain emerged from a study of T cell clonality in common variable immunodeficiency. General observations from the study: In common variable immunodeficiency, TCR beta chains reportedly carried fewer deletions and N-nucleotide insertions. Fewer TCRbeta clones were shared among CVID subjects than controls. Repertoire-complication correlations in CVID were limited by patient heterogeneity.

This clone has at least ten counts. Its antigen is still unknown. Coverage ceases 3 residues before the CDR3 finishes, and the germline J gene fills in the end. CVID and control samples used equivalent genomic DNA input. The protocol was immunoSEQ multiplex PCR, while the TCRdb copy is restricted to in-frame clones and leaves out a portion. The profile covers around 50,000 clones, none occurring a single time. The CDR3 has 14 amino acids. Trimming removed 1 base from V and 6 bases from J, with 10 bases in between. Per the germline V gene, CDR1 is SGHVS and CDR2 is FNYEAQ. The clonotype comes from a person aged 18 to 69 in good health. Sequenced: peripheral blood mononuclear cells. The chain couples TRBV7-6 to TRBJ1-5; tentative D call: TRBD1 (6 bases). CDR3 protein: CASSLGLGGQPQHF. The sequenced CDR3 bases are TGTGCCAGCAGCTTAGGTTTAGGGGGTCAGCCC.